Below, 32 T cell receptor beta chains from the same sample are listed, as sequenced in a study of T cells in Graves' hyperthyroidism and ophthalmopathy. Researchers amplified the TCR beta CDR3 regions from RNA transcripts. A set of HTBI primers served as the primers for a first-round RT-PCR of the TCR CDR3. TCRdb reprocessed the multiplex PCR reads via MiXCR and lists one record per CDR3 protein. The sample gives about 560,000 distinct CDR3 sequences, about 15% of which show up once; about 14% is in the top ten. The sample comprised blood. These receptors were obtained from a woman aged 35 to 49 with Graves' hyperthyroidism.

This chain uses TRBV20-1 with TRBJ2-6; D might be TRBD2 (5 bases). CDR1 is DFQATT, CDR2 SNEGSKA, per germline (reference sequence). V lost 0 bases to trimming and J lost 4 bases, with 10 bases between them. CDR3 length equals 15 residues. The CDR3 loop is CSARDRGFGANVLTF. Here the CDR3 DNA reads TGCAGTGCTAGAGATCGAGGGTTCGGGGCCAACGTCCTGACTTTC.

This clonotype occurred once. A read error may account for a junction end that differs from germline. V and J are TRBV7-2 and TRBJ2-2; 9 bases are shared with TRBD1. Germline loops: CDR1 SGHTA, CDR2 FQGNSA. CDR3 length: 17 residues. CDR3 in amino acids: CASSGRRTGANTGELFF. As DNA, the CDR3 is TGTGCCAGCAGCGGACGAAGGACAGGGGCGAATACCGGGGAGCTGTTTTTT.

This clonotype was counted many times. This chain connects TRBV3-1 to TRBJ2-7; D might be TRBD2 (6 bases). The CDR3 consists of 15 residues. CDR1 is LGHDT, CDR2 YNNKEL, per germline (reference sequence). Trimming left V 2 bases short and J 2 bases short, with 13 bases between. The CDR3 loop is CASSQKPGVAYEQYF. DNA for the CDR3: TGTGCCAGCAGCCAAAAGCCGGGGGTGGCCTACGAGCAGTACTTC.

This clonotype was detected ten times or more. This sequence joins TRBV2 and TRBJ2-1; 10 nucleotides match TRBD2. Unmatched junction bases numbered 14, after V lost 9 bases and J lost 0 bases. CDR3 length: 18 residues. Looked up from germline, CDR1 is SNHLY and CDR2 is FYNNEI. Written as DNA, the CDR3 is TGTGCCAGTGCAGGGGTAGCGGGAGGACTCTCCTCCTACAATGAGCAGTTCTTC. Protein: CASAGVAGGLSSYNEQFF.

This clonotype was counted a few times. This chain links TRBV9 with TRBJ1-2, with unresolved D. There are 14 residues in the CDR3. Trimming pared 4 bases from V and 7 bases from J, leaving 17 bases between. Germline CDR1 reads SGDLS; CDR2 reads YYNGEE. CDR3 in amino acids: CASSTVGQEGGYTF. In DNA form, the CDR3 reads TGTGCCAGCAGCACCGTCGGGCAGGAGGGTGGCTACACCTTC.

This clonotype was observed many times. The chain uses TRBV5-1 and TRBJ1-4; the D gene is possibly TRBD1 (5 bases). The V gene lost 5 bases and the J gene lost 1 base, with 15 bases spanning the gap. The CDR3 contains 16 residues. The V gene's germline CDR1 is SGHRS and CDR2 YFSETQ. The CDR3 sequence is CASSPQPGGTNEKLFF. The CDR3 coding sequence is TGCGCCAGCAGTCCCCAACCGGGGGGAACTAATGAAAAACTGTTTTTT.

In this sample, this clonotype turned up a few times. This chain uses TRBV7-9 with TRBJ1-2; tentatively, D is TRBD1 (5 bases). The CDR3 runs to 16 residues. V gave up 5 bases and J gave up 5 bases, with 21 bases separating them. The V gene's germline CDR1 is SEHNR and CDR2 FQNEAQ (reference sequence). The CDR3 DNA reads TGTGCCAGCAGCCACCGCCTCCGGGACGGCCATTATGGCTACACCTTC. Protein sequence: CASSHRLRDGHYGYTF. Supplemented by reference TRBV7-9 and TRBJ1-2, the full variable domain reads DTGVSQNPRHKITKRGQNVTFRCDPISEHNRLYWYRQTLGQGPEFLTYFQNEAQLEKSRLLSDRFSAERPKGSFSTLEIQRTEQGDSAMYLCASSHRLRDGHYGYTFGSGTRLTVV.

The sample holds many counts of this clonotype. The chain employs TRBV28 and TRBJ1-2; no reliable D call. The CDR3 runs to 13 residues. The germline gives CDR1 MDHEN, CDR2 SYDVKM. The V end was cut by 4 bases, the J end by 2 bases, with 8 bases between. The CDR3 sequence is CASSWLRNYGYTF. The CDR3 DNA reads TGTGCCAGCAGTTGGCTGAGAAACTATGGCTACACCTTC.

This clonotype showed up many times. The chain employs TRBV18 and TRBJ1-2; TRBD1 is a possible D gene (5 bases). The CDR3 length is 16 residues. Trimming stripped 2 bases from V and 4 bases from J, with 17 bases between. Germline values: CDR1 KGHSH, CDR2 LQKENI. CDR3: CASSPWTWGGTYGYTF. The CDR3 coding sequence is TGTGCCAGCTCACCATGGACATGGGGGGGTACCTATGGCTACACCTTC.

This rearrangement joins TRBV6-2 or TRBV6-3 to TRBJ1-2, with 7 bases that match TRBD1. CDR1 MNHEY and CDR2 SVGEGT come from the germline V gene. The CDR3 totals 13 residues. With 6 bases clipped from V and 2 bases from J, the junction kept 3 bases outside the gene matches. The CDR3 region is CASRAGQNYGYTF. CDR3 bases: TGTGCCAGCAGGGCGGGACAGAACTATGGCTACACCTTC.

This sequence joins TRBV19 and TRBJ1-5; D not resolved. CDR3 length equals 15 residues. V shed 5 bases and J shed 2 bases, with 13 bases lying between them. Germline loops: CDR1 LNHDA, CDR2 SQIVND (reference sequence). The CDR3 DNA reads as TGTGCCAGTAGTTACGCCTATGGGGGCAATCAGCCCCAGCATTTT. Translated, it gives CASSYAYGGNQPQHF.

CDR3 sequence: CASRPSDSNSGNTIYF. DNA for the CDR3: TGCGCCAGCAGACCCTCCGACAGCAACTCTGGAAACACCATATATTTT. The chain links TRBV5-1 to TRBJ1-3, with D possibly being TRBD1 (5 bases). CDR1 and CDR2 (germline): SGHRS, YFSETQ. V was trimmed by 5 bases and J by 0 bases, leaving 15 bases between them. The CDR3 is 16 amino acids.

This clonotype was observed at least ten times. The chain couples TRBV5-1 to TRBJ2-1, with TRBD2 matching over 8 bases. CDR3 size: 15 residues. The junction had 9 bases not matched to a gene; V was cut back by 5 bases and J by 5 bases. The germline V gene has CDR1 SGHRS and CDR2 YFSETQ. The CDR3 bases are TGCGCCAGCAGGATTGGACTAGCCGGGAACAATGAGCAGTTCTTC. Translating gives CASRIGLAGNNEQFF. The whole variable domain, filled in from reference TRBV5-1 and TRBJ2-1, reads KAGVTQTPRYLIKTRGQQVTLSCSPISGHRSVSWYQQTPGQGLQFLFEYFSETQRNKGNFPGRFSGRQFSNSRSEMNVSTLELGDSALYLCASRIGLAGNNEQFFGPGTRLTVL.

In this sample, this clonotype turned up many times. The gene calls are TRBV20-1 and TRBJ2-7; maybe TRBD1 (7 bases). CDR3 size: 13 residues. Germline V gives CDR1 DFQATT, CDR2 SNEGSKA (reference sequence). V was cut by 0 bases and J by 3 bases, with 9 bases left in between. The CDR3 DNA sequence: TGCAGTGCTAGAGACAGGGGGGACTACGAGCAGTACTTC. Amino acid sequence: CSARDRGDYEQYF.

This clonotype has only a few counts. The gene calls are TRBV28 and TRBJ2-1; 12 bases are a match to TRBD2. Germline CDR1 MDHEN, CDR2 SYDVKM. V shed 5 bases and J 9 bases; nucleotides not matched to a gene: 8. CDR3 size: 15 residues. As DNA, the CDR3 is TGTGCCAGCAGTGAGACTAGCGGGAGTCGGGTTGAGCAGTTCTTC. Protein: CASSETSGSRVEQFF. Full variable domain (missing parts from reference TRBV28 and TRBJ2-1): DVKVTQSSRYLVKRTGEKVFLECVQDMDHENMFWYRQDPGLGLRLIYFSYDVKMKEKGDIPEGYSVSREKKERFSLILESASTNQTSMYLCASSETSGSRVEQFFGPGTRLTVL.

This clonotype was found a few times. The chain is built from TRBV29-1 and TRBJ2-5; D may match TRBD1 or TRBD2 (6 bases each). The V end was cut by 7 bases, the J end by 4 bases, with 13 bases between. CDR3 length equals 12 residues. Looked up from germline, CDR1 is SQVTM and CDR2 is ANQGSEA. CDR3 residues: CSALGGGETQYF. The DNA for the CDR3 is TGCAGCGCCCTTGGAGGGGGAGAGACCCAGTACTTC.

This clonotype was seen only a few times. The chain has TRBV9 and TRBJ1-3; D may be TRBD1 (5 bases). Trimming cost V 0 bases and J 0 bases, with 10 bases left between them. Germline CDR1 is SGDLS and CDR2 is YYNGEE. CDR3 length: 16 residues. DNA of the CDR3: TGTGCCAGCAGCGTAGCCACAGGAAGCTCTGGAAACACCATATATTTT. Translated: CASSVATGSSGNTIYF.

Notes on this clonotype: The junction and the germline gene differ at one end; a read error may be behind it. V and J are TRBV30 and TRBJ2-1; maybe TRBD2 (5 bases). CDR1 GTSNPN and CDR2 SVGIG come from the germline V gene (reference sequence). The CDR3 loop spans 16 amino acids. The CDR3 DNA is TGTGCCTGGAGTGGGGGAGTGGTACAGCTGGTCAATGGGCAGTTCTTC. It codes for CAWSGGVVQLVNGQFF. The whole variable domain, filled in from reference TRBV30 and TRBJ2-1, reads SQTIHQWPATLVQPVGSPLSLECTVEGTSNPNLYWYRQAAGRGLQLLFYSVGIGQISSEVPQNLSASRPQDRQFILSSKKLLLSDSGFYLCAWSGGVVQLVNGQFFGPGTRLTVL.

There are many counts of this clonotype. The gene calls are TRBV6-1 and TRBJ2-7; 7 bases match TRBD1. This CDR3 spans 15 amino acids. V dropped 3 bases and J dropped 6; count of bases not matched to a gene: 11. Germline lookup yields CDR1 MNHNS and CDR2 SASEGT. CDR3 DNA sequence: TGTGCCAGCAGTGACGGAAAGGGGGCCGTCCGCGAGCAGTACTTC. This codes for CASSDGKGAVREQYF.

This clonotype has a count of ten or more. The chain has TRBV2 and TRBJ1-2; no clear D. Germline V lookup: CDR1 SNHLY, CDR2 FYNNEI. The V and J ends lost 5 bases and 2 bases respectively, with 9 bases between them. The CDR3 is 13 amino acids. The CDR3 region is CASSLTRNYGYTF. CDR3 DNA sequence: TGTGCCAGCAGTTTGACAAGAAACTATGGCTACACCTTC.

This clonotype was detected many times. The chain links TRBV27 to TRBJ2-1, with 10 bases that match TRBD2. The ends lost 3 bases at V and 6 bases at J; junction bases unmatched: 2. Germline V lookup: CDR1 MNHEY, CDR2 SMNVEV (reference sequence). This CDR3 is built from 14 residues. The CDR3 sequence: CASSFLAGANEQFF. The DNA of the CDR3 is TGTGCCAGCAGTTTTCTAGCGGGGGCCAATGAGCAGTTCTTC.

This clonotype has a count of ten or more. The chain employs TRBV30 and TRBJ1-1; no clear D. V gave up 0 bases and J gave up 5 bases, with 10 bases separating them. This CDR3 contains 13 residues. Germline CDR1 GTSNPN, CDR2 SVGIG (reference sequence). The CDR3 protein is CAWSVLLATEAFF. In DNA, the CDR3 is TGTGCCTGGAGTGTACTTCTGGCGACTGAAGCTTTCTTT.

This clonotype was seen repeatedly, ten times or more. The rearrangement uses TRBV6-1 and TRBJ2-2, with a possible D match to TRBD1 (5 bases). Trimming removed 6 bases at V and 1 base at J, with 18 bases between. The germline V gene has CDR1 MNHNS and CDR2 SASEGT. The CDR3 runs to 17 residues. CDR3 nucleotide sequence: TGTGCCAGCAGCAAACCAAACCAGGGTCTGAACACCGGGGAGCTGTTTTTT. Translating gives CASSKPNQGLNTGELFF.

A few counts support this clonotype. The V gene is TRBV5-4, the J gene TRBJ2-3; D unclear. In germline, CDR1 is SGHNT, CDR2 YYREEE (reference sequence). CDR3 size: 13 residues. V gave up 0 bases and J gave up 5 bases, with 7 bases separating them. This CDR3 is CASSLAQGDTQYF. As DNA, the CDR3 is TGTGCCAGCAGCTTGGCCCAAGGAGATACGCAGTATTTT.

The genes are TRBV5-1 and TRBJ2-7, with D maybe TRBD2 (6 bases). Germline values: CDR1 SGHRS, CDR2 YFSETQ. Deletions cut 2 bases from V and 0 bases from J, with 12 bases between. CDR3 length: 15 amino acids. In DNA form, the CDR3 reads TGCGCCAGCAGCTTAGCGGGCATCCCCTCCTACGAGCAGTACTTC. It is translated as CASSLAGIPSYEQYF.

The V and J genes are TRBV19 and TRBJ2-1; 9 positions match TRBD1. CDR3 length: 13 amino acids. From germline, CDR1 is LNHDA and CDR2 SQIVND (reference sequence). V shed 7 bases, J shed 7 bases, and the junction held 5 bases outside the gene matches. This CDR3 reads CASTRTGANEQFF. DNA for the CDR3: TGTGCCAGTACTCGGACAGGGGCGAATGAGCAGTTCTTC.

This clonotype was seen at least ten times. The chain joins TRBV10-2 to TRBJ2-2; 8 bases fit TRBD2. Germline trimming cut 6 bases from V and 8 bases from J; bases unmatched to any gene: 20. The CDR3 spans 18 residues. Germline V gene lookup returns CDR1 WSHSY and CDR2 SAAADI. CDR3 protein: CASRNLAGEVAVGGELFF. CDR3 DNA sequence: TGCGCCAGCAGGAACCTAGCGGGCGAGGTCGCCGTTGGGGGGGAGCTGTTTTTT.

This clonotype was seen a few times. This chain joins TRBV7-9 and TRBJ1-5; D not resolved. The CDR3 is made up of 14 amino acids. V was trimmed by 4 bases and J by 2 bases, leaving 9 bases between them. Per the germline V gene, CDR1 is SEHNR and CDR2 is FQNEAQ (reference sequence). CDR3 nucleotide sequence: TGTGCCAGCAGCTCGGGGTTCCGCAATCAGCCCCAGCATTTT. Encoded protein: CASSSGFRNQPQHF.

This clonotype was picked up a small number of times. The rearrangement uses TRBV2 and TRBJ2-7, with a possible D match to TRBD2 (5 bases). V lost 6 bases and J 0 bases, leaving 15 bases between the germline ends. Germline V CDR1 and CDR2: SNHLY, FYNNEI. The CDR3 length is 15 residues. The CDR3 DNA is TGTGCCAGCAGGGAGCCCGGGGAGCCCTCCTACGAGCAGTACTTC. This encodes CASREPGEPSYEQYF. Filled out from reference TRBV2 and TRBJ2-7, the complete variable domain reads EPEVTQTPSHQVTQMGQEVILRCVPISNHLYFYWYRQILGQKVEFLVSFYNNEISEKSEIFDDQFSVERPDGSNFTLKIRSTKLEDSAMYFCASREPGEPSYEQYFGPGTRLTVT.

In this sample, this clonotype turned up a few times. This may stem from a read error, because a much larger clone lies one nucleotide away. The chain has TRBV2 and TRBJ1-4; 8 positions agree with TRBD1. V trimming: 4 bases; J trimming: 4 bases; junction bases outside the gene matches: 5. Germline V lookup: CDR1 SNHLY, CDR2 FYNNEI. This CDR3 region has 15 residues. DNA of the CDR3: TGTGCCAGCAGTGTTAGACAGGGGCGTAATGAAAAACTGTTTTTT. Translation gives CASSVRQGRNEKLFF.

This clonotype was picked up one time. This chain uses TRBV3-1 with TRBJ2-7; 14 bases line up with TRBD2. Germline V lookup: CDR1 LGHDT, CDR2 YNNKEL (reference sequence). This CDR3 has 20 residues. V shed 4 bases, J shed 2 bases, and the junction held 16 bases outside the gene matches. The CDR3: CASSLLLGTSGRDWAYEQYF. The CDR3 DNA reads TGTGCCAGCAGCCTCTTGTTAGGGACTAGCGGGAGAGATTGGGCCTACGAGCAGTACTTC.

The table lists this clonotype with many counts. This chain links TRBV7-9 with TRBJ1-4; D unresolved. CDR3 length: 14 residues. The V end was cut by 7 bases, the J end by 0 bases, with 9 bases between. Germline-derived CDR1 and CDR2 are SEHNR and FQNEAQ (reference sequence). The CDR3 bases are TGTGCCAGCACCCTTCCCTCAACTAATGAAAAACTGTTTTTT. Its translation is CASTLPSTNEKLFF. Using reference TRBV7-9 and TRBJ1-4 for the parts outside the CDR3, the full variable domain is DTGVSQNPRHKITKRGQNVTFRCDPISEHNRLYWYRQTLGQGPEFLTYFQNEAQLEKSRLLSDRFSAERPKGSFSTLEIQRTEQGDSAMYLCASTLPSTNEKLFFGSGTQLSVL.